Listed here are 27 T cell receptor beta chains from one sample, sequenced in a study of blood T cell repertoires in COVID-19. The data were produced by immunoSEQ multiplex PCR, yet TCRdb's version contains in-frame clones alone and is incomplete. There are 97,000 or so clones in the sample; roughly 90% occur only once, and approximately 5.6% lies in the top ten. The sample taken for sequencing was peripheral blood. These TCRs come from a woman aged 50 to 65 with COVID-19, enrolled during active disease.

This clone was recorded only once. The chain links TRBV5-1 to TRBJ1-2, with D hard to call. V was clipped by 0 bases and J by 4 bases, with 13 bases between them. The CDR3 extends over 15 amino acids. Per the germline V gene, CDR1 is SGHRS and CDR2 is YFSETQ. The CDR3 coding sequence is TGCGCCAGCAGCTTGGGGGCCCTCGGCCCCTATGGCTACACCTTC. Its translation: CASSLGALGPYGYTF.

This chain links TRBV19 with TRBJ2-2, with 8 bases fitting TRBD2. The CDR3 loop spans 16 amino acids. V lost 3 bases, J lost 7 bases, and 10 bases stayed unmatched. The germline gives CDR1 LNHDA, CDR2 SQIVND (reference sequence). Here the CDR3 DNA reads TGTGCCAGTAGTATGGGACTAGGCCTCGGGAACGGGGAGCTGTTTTTT. It specifies CASSMGLGLGNGELFF.

This clone was seen just once. V usage is TRBV24-1 and J usage is TRBJ2-7; 8 bases are shared with TRBD1. The CDR3 length is 19 residues. Per the germline V gene, CDR1 is KGHDR and CDR2 is SFDVKD. With V trimmed by 7 bases and J by 6 bases, 25 bases remained unmatched. The CDR3 protein is CATRGTGPLQDYERREQYF. Here the CDR3 DNA reads TGTGCCACCAGGGGGACAGGTCCTCTTCAGGACTATGAACGACGCGAGCAGTACTTC.

The rearrangement links TRBV5-1 to TRBJ2-5; tentative D call: TRBD1 (5 bases). The CDR3 is 12 amino acids. The ends were cut back, 7 bases at V and 1 base at J, with 8 bases in the middle. Germline assignment: CDR1 SGHRS and CDR2 YFSETQ. CDR3 nucleotides: TGCGCCAGCGGCGACAGCCAAGAGACCCAGTACTTC. Translating gives CASGDSQETQYF.

The rearrangement links TRBV2 to TRBJ1-1; possible D gene TRBD1, 5 bases. The germline CDR1 and CDR2 sequences are SNHLY and FYNNEI. V lost 3 bases and J 4 bases, leaving 18 bases between the germline ends. This CDR3 has 16 amino acids. The CDR3 sequence: CASSEGGRGRGTEAFF. In DNA form, the CDR3 reads TGTGCCAGCAGTGAGGGTGGAAGGGGAAGGGGCACTGAAGCTTTCTTT.

This chain links TRBV6-2 or TRBV6-3 with TRBJ1-2; 7 nucleotides align to TRBD1. V was clipped by 5 bases and J by 1 base; unmatched bases: 7. Germline V CDR1 and CDR2: MNHEY, SVGEGT. The CDR3 is made up of 15 amino acids. The CDR3 DNA is TGTGCCAGCAGTAGCCCAGGGGGTGGTAACTATGGCTACACCTTC. This encodes CASSSPGGGNYGYTF.

This chain uses TRBV7-9 with TRBJ1-6; a weak D match, TRBD1 (5 bases). CDR3 length equals 13 residues. V lost 5 bases, J lost 5 bases, and 7 bases lay in between. Germline V gene lookup returns CDR1 SEHNR and CDR2 FQNEAQ (reference sequence). The CDR3 spells CASSRQNNSPLHF. The DNA for the CDR3 is TGTGCCAGCAGCCGACAGAATAATTCACCCCTCCACTTT.

This sequence joins TRBV30 and TRBJ1-1; no firm D call. Germline V lookup: CDR1 GTSNPN, CDR2 SVGIG (reference sequence). V was clipped by 8 bases and J by 0 bases, with 7 bases between them. The CDR3 covers 11 residues. In DNA, the CDR3 is TGTGCCGAGGTGGTGAACACTGAAGCTTTCTTT. It yields the protein CAEVVNTEAFF.

V gene TRBV11-2 combines with J gene TRBJ1-5; D not resolved. The CDR3 runs to 15 residues. Germline V lookup: CDR1 SGHAT, CDR2 FQNNGV. The V end was cut by 0 bases, the J end by 5 bases, with 11 bases between. The CDR3 reads CASSLEGRIHQPQHF. In nucleotides, the CDR3 is TGTGCCAGCAGCTTAGAGGGCAGGATTCATCAGCCCCAGCATTTT.

J is TRBJ2-3 and V is TRBV29-1; 8 nucleotides agree with TRBD1. Trimming at V came to 5 bases and at J to 4 bases, leaving 5 bases not matched to a gene. This CDR3 comprises 13 residues. Germline V gene sequence: CDR1 SQVTM, CDR2 ANQGSEA. Written as DNA, the CDR3 is TGCAGCGTTACGGGACAGGTCCCAGATACGCAGTATTTT. Protein sequence: CSVTGQVPDTQYF.

This rearrangement joins TRBV9 to TRBJ2-5; 7 bases fit TRBD1. Germline V CDR1 and CDR2: SGDLS, YYNGEE. J lost 1 base, V lost 3 bases, and 6 bases had no gene match. The CDR3 is 15 amino acids. DNA of the CDR3: TGTGCCAGCAGCGGAGCCGGGACAGTCCAAGAGACCCAGTACTTC. Amino acids: CASSGAGTVQETQYF.

The chain joins TRBV7-3 to TRBJ2-1; TRBD2 matches at 13 bases. Unmatched junction bases numbered 6, after V lost 2 bases and J lost 8 bases. Germline V lookup: CDR1 SGHTA, CDR2 FQGTGA. The CDR3 is 16 amino acids. The CDR3 nucleotides are TGTGCCAGCAGCTTACCGGGACTAGCGGGGATCCATGAGCAGTTCTTC. Its translation: CASSLPGLAGIHEQFF.

The chain recombines TRBV5-5 with TRBJ2-1, with D possibly being TRBD2 (6 bases). V shed 4 bases and J shed 3 bases, with 14 bases lying between them. Germline assignment: CDR1 SGHKS and CDR2 YYEKEE (reference sequence). The CDR3 runs to 15 residues. The CDR3 coding sequence is TGTGCCAGCAGCCCGACGGGGGTCCTCTACAATGAGCAGTTCTTC. The encoded protein is CASSPTGVLYNEQFF.

The rearrangement joins TRBV15 to TRBJ2-6; no clear D. Germline CDR1 LNHNV, CDR2 YYDKDF (reference sequence). The CDR3 has 16 residues. V was pared by 0 bases and J by 0 bases, with 6 bases between. As DNA, the CDR3 is TGTGCCACCAGCAGAGACAGGCCCTCTGGGGCCAACGTCCTGACTTTC. Its protein product is CATSRDRPSGANVLTF.

The chain links TRBV7-9 to TRBJ2-7; 9 positions match TRBD1. CDR3 length equals 15 residues. The germline V gene encodes CDR1 SEHNR and CDR2 FQNEAQ (reference sequence). V trimming: 6 bases; J trimming: 5 bases; junction bases outside the gene matches: 11. The CDR3 here is CASSTAGTGRHEQYF. In DNA form, the CDR3 reads TGTGCCAGCAGTACAGCCGGGACAGGGCGCCACGAGCAGTACTTC. Complete variable domain (other parts from reference TRBV7-9 and TRBJ2-7): DTGVSQNPRHKITKRGQNVTFRCDPISEHNRLYWYRQTLGQGPEFLTYFQNEAQLEKSRLLSDRFSAERPKGSFSTLEIQRTEQGDSAMYLCASSTAGTGRHEQYFGPGTRLTVT.

The rearrangement joins TRBV7-6 to TRBJ2-1; 9 bases line up with TRBD2. Germline CDR1 reads SGHVS; CDR2 reads FNYEAQ. The CDR3 totals 15 residues. The V segment lost 4 bases and the J segment 6 bases; nucleotides outside the gene matches: 7. In nucleotides, the CDR3 is TGTGCCAGCAGCTCCGGACTAGCGCCCCTCAATGAGCAGTTCTTC. This encodes CASSSGLAPLNEQFF.

The gene calls are TRBV7-2 and TRBJ2-3; the match to TRBD2 covers 8 bases. CDR3 length: 13 amino acids. V gave up 4 bases and J gave up 11 bases; unmatched junction bases: 8. CDR1 and CDR2 from the germline V gene are SGHTA and FQGNSA. The DNA for the CDR3 is TGTGCCAGCAGCTCACCGACTCGGGGGGGGCAGTATTTT. Amino acids: CASSSPTRGGQYF.

The chain carries TRBV5-1 and TRBJ2-7, with D maybe TRBD1 (7 bases). This CDR3 is 14 amino acids long. The germline CDR1 and CDR2 sequences are SGHRS and YFSETQ. Trimming took off 4 bases at V and 2 bases at J, with 13 bases between the two ends. CDR3: CASSGGGSTYEQYF. The CDR3 DNA reads as TGCGCCAGCAGCGGAGGGGGCTCCACCTACGAGCAGTACTTC.

The chain recombines TRBV7-3 with TRBJ2-5; maybe TRBD2 (6 bases). The V gene's germline CDR1 is SGHTA and CDR2 FQGTGA. The CDR3 has 14 residues. Trimming pared 2 bases from V and 5 bases from J, leaving 12 bases between. The CDR3 DNA reads as TGTGCCAGCAGCTTAGGAGGGGCGTTCGAGACCCAGTACTTC. Translation: CASSLGGAFETQYF.

The gene calls are TRBV28 and TRBJ1-4; D is unresolved. Trimming removed 6 bases from V and 4 bases from J, with 12 bases in between. The CDR3 extends over 14 amino acids. The V gene's germline CDR1 is MDHEN and CDR2 SYDVKM. The CDR3 coding sequence is TGTGCCAGCAGCCAGACAATAGATAATGAAAAACTGTTTTTT. Its translation: CASSQTIDNEKLFF.

V is TRBV19 and J is TRBJ2-3; D is perhaps TRBD1 (6 bases). Germline-derived CDR1 and CDR2 are LNHDA and SQIVND (reference sequence). Between the trimmed V and J ends, which lost 5 bases and 0 bases, there was a span of 6 bases. This CDR3 is 13 amino acids long. The CDR3 DNA follows: TGTGCCAGTAGTGGGACAAGCACAGATACGCAGTATTTT. It encodes CASSGTSTDTQYF.

This clone was seen a single time. V is TRBV11-2 and J is TRBJ1-1; D is unresolved. V was shortened by 3 bases and J by 0 bases, with 8 bases between the two germline ends. The CDR3 length is 14 residues. CDR1 and CDR2 from the germline V gene are SGHAT and FQNNGV. Written as DNA, the CDR3 is TGTGCCAGCAGCTTTAACAGAATGAACACTGAAGCTTTCTTT. It yields the protein CASSFNRMNTEAFF.

V is TRBV27 and J is TRBJ2-5; 10 positions match TRBD1. Germline V lookup: CDR1 MNHEY, CDR2 SMNVEV (reference sequence). The V and J ends lost 2 bases and 2 bases, in that order; junction bases with no gene match: 5. This CDR3 comprises 16 residues. The DNA for the CDR3 is TGTGCCAGCAGTTTAGGGGCGGGACAGGGGCAAGAGACCCAGTACTTC. It specifies CASSLGAGQGQETQYF.

The V call is TRBV12-3 or TRBV12-4, the J call TRBJ1-6; unclear D gene. The V end was cut by 3 bases, the J end by 7 bases, with 7 bases between. The length of the CDR3 is 13 residues. CDR3 loop: CASSLQENSPLHF. CDR3 DNA: TGTGCCAGCAGTTTGCAGGAAAATTCACCCCTCCACTTT.

This chain connects TRBV14 to TRBJ1-1; D perhaps matches TRBD1 (5 bases). V gave up 3 bases and J gave up 3 bases, with 14 bases separating them. Germline CDR1 and CDR2: SGHDN and FVKESK. The CDR3 runs 15 residues. CDR3 DNA sequence: TGTGCCAGCAGCCATAGCGGGGGACGCTACACTGAAGCTTTCTTT. This sequence encodes CASSHSGGRYTEAFF.

In this sample, this clone turned up once. This chain connects TRBV3-1 (or the pseudogene TRBV3-2) to TRBJ1-4, with D possibly TRBD1 on 6 matching bases. The V gene lost 2 bases and the J gene lost 7 bases, with 11 bases spanning the gap. Germline assignment: CDR1 LGHDT and CDR2 YNNKEL (reference sequence). This CDR3 has 14 amino acids. CDR3 in DNA: TGTGCCAGCAGCCAAACAGGGACAACTGAAAAACTGTTTTTT. Translation gives CASSQTGTTEKLFF.

The chain uses TRBV24-1 and TRBJ2-3; 7 nucleotides align to TRBD1. Germline V lookup: CDR1 KGHDR, CDR2 SFDVKD. J was trimmed by 2 bases and V by 4 bases; bases with no gene match: 8. The CDR3 is 16 amino acids. The CDR3 reads CATSENRGHPTDTQYF. The CDR3 coding sequence is TGTGCCACCAGTGAGAACAGGGGACACCCCACAGATACGCAGTATTTT.